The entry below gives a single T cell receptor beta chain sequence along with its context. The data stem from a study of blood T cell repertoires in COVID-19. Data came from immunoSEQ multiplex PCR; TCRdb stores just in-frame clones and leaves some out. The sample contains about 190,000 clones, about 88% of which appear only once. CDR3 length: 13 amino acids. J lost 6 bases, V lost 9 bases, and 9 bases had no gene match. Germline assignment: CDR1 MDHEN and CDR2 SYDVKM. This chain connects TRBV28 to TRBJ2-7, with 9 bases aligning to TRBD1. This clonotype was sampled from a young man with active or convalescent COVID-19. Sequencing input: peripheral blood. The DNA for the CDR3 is TGTGCCAGTTTTGGGGACAGGGTATTCGAGCAGTACTTC. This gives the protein CASFGDRVFEQYF.